This TCR beta chain originates from a study of radiation and T cells in renal cell carcinoma. This clone has only a few counts. V was shortened by 2 bases and J by 3 bases, with 8 bases between the two germline ends. Germline V gene lookup returns CDR1 SGHAT and CDR2 FQNNGV. The CDR3 is made up of 13 amino acids. Time point given: baseline pretreatment blood. Treatment noted: 15 Gy SBRT to primary tumor, nephrectomy 4 weeks later. The patient's renal cell carcinoma had clear cell pathology. Method: immunoSEQ multiplex PCR; TCRdb's copy keeps in-frame clones and lacks some. In the table there are some 150,000 clones, 83% of which are singletons.

The J gene is TRBJ2-7, the V gene TRBV11-2; a possible D gene is TRBD2 (5 bases). This specimen consisted of blood, obtained from a patient whose treatment included radiotherapy and nephrectomy. This receptor was taken from a woman aged 50 to 65 with renal cell carcinoma. CDR3: CASSLSGSYEQYF. CDR3 bases: TGTGCCAGCAGCTTATCTGGGAGCTACGAGCAGTACTTC.